This T cell receptor beta chain was captured by sequencing in a study of blood T cell repertoires in COVID-19. Study context: From T cells, B-cell-depleted T cells, or PBMCs came the material, which was cDNA or gDNA.

This CDR3 has 15 residues. The V and J ends lost 3 bases and 4 bases, in that order; junction bases with no gene match: 6. The V gene's germline CDR1 is SEHNR and CDR2 FQNEAQ (reference sequence). Authors' methods: From reference gene primer amplification, estimates of nucleated cell counts were derived. Method: immunoSEQ multiplex PCR; TCRdb's copy keeps in-frame clones and lacks some. The V and J calls and clone size come from that table; D and trimming were worked out from the DNA. The data contain around 190,000 clones, around 85% of them singletons. The receptor was isolated from a man aged 45 to 65 with active or convalescent COVID-19. The specimen was peripheral blood. V is TRBV7-9 and J is TRBJ1-1; 9 bases are shared with TRBD1. CDR3 in amino acids: CASSFQQGAFTEAFF. CDR3 sequence (DNA): TGTGCCAGCAGCTTTCAACAGGGGGCTTTCACTGAAGCTTTCTTT. The whole variable domain, filled in from reference TRBV7-9 and TRBJ1-1, reads DTGVSQNPRHKITKRGQNVTFRCDPISEHNRLYWYRQTLGQGPEFLTYFQNEAQLEKSRLLSDRFSAERPKGSFSTLEIQRTEQGDSAMYLCASSFQQGAFTEAFFGQGTRLTVV.